What follows are 16 T cell receptor beta chains derived from one specimen sequenced in a study of T cells in Graves' hyperthyroidism and ophthalmopathy. What was amplified from RNA transcripts were TCR beta CDR3 regions. RT-PCR in the first round (using the HTBI primer set) targeted the TCR CDR3. Each CDR3 protein is one row after TCRdb ran MiXCR on the multiplex PCR reads. The sample includes about 600,000 distinct CDR3 sequences, about 14% of them seen just once. The sample taken for sequencing was blood. These receptors were obtained from a woman aged 45-60 years with Graves' ophthalmopathy.

To note about this clonotype: With a much larger clone just one base away, this may be a read error. The J gene is TRBJ1-1, the V gene TRBV28; D is unresolved. The CDR3 has 15 residues. V lost 7 bases and J 3 bases, leaving 18 bases between the germline ends. The germline CDR1 and CDR2 sequences are MDHEN and SYDVKM. Here the CDR3 reads CASTNSRQRDTEAFF. The CDR3 DNA is TGTGCCAGCACCAACTCGAGGCAGAGGGACACTGAAGCTTTCTTT.

This clonotype was seen many times. The chain employs TRBV6-2 or TRBV6-3 and TRBJ1-1; weak D call: TRBD1 (5 bases). Germline CDR1 reads MNHEY; CDR2 reads SVGEGT. The CDR3 has 14 residues. V lost 5 bases, J lost 5 bases, and 15 bases lay in between. The CDR3 region is CASSHRMRATEAFF. CDR3 nucleotides: TGTGCCAGCAGTCACAGGATGAGGGCGACTGAAGCTTTCTTT.

This clonotype showed up just a few times. The chain links TRBV7-2 to TRBJ1-3; D is ambiguous. CDR1 and CDR2 from the germline V gene are SGHTA and FQGNSA. CDR3 length: 15 residues. V lost 5 bases, J lost 2 bases, and 13 bases lay in between. CDR3 coding DNA: TGTGCCAGCAGCCTACTACATCGGACTGGAAACACCATATATTTT. Its translation: CASSLLHRTGNTIYF.

The table lists this clonotype with many counts. A junction boundary mismatches the germline segment, possibly from a read error. The chain joins TRBV7-8 to TRBJ2-7; 9 bases are a match to TRBD2. The CDR3 has 16 amino acids. Germline CDR1 and CDR2: SGHVS and FQNEAQ. The CDR3 DNA reads as TGTGCCAGCACTCTTCTAAATAGCGGGAGCTCCCACGAGCAGTACTTC. It encodes CASTLLNSGSSHEQYF.

With regard to this clonotype: A single base separates this from a much larger clone, so it may be a read error. No conserved phenylalanine or tryptophan is present at the end of the CDR3, so a read error is the likely explanation. This chain links TRBV7-2 with TRBJ2-5, with D tentatively TRBD1 (5 bases). The CDR3 covers 14 residues. V lost 1 base to trimming and J lost 5 bases, with 11 bases between them. CDR1 and CDR2 (germline): SGHTA, FQGNSA. The CDR3, as DNA: TGTGCCAGCAGCTTAGTGGCCAGGGCGGAGACCCAGTACCTC. As protein: CASSLVARAETQYL.

This clonotype showed up many times. V gene TRBV11-2 combines with J gene TRBJ1-1; D ambiguous. The CDR3 extends over 16 amino acids. CDR1 SGHAT and CDR2 FQNNGV come from the germline V gene. The germline V and J ends were trimmed by 5 bases and 1 base, with 17 bases remaining between them. The CDR3 sequence is CASSPKETQKNTEAFF. DNA of the CDR3: TGTGCCAGCAGCCCAAAGGAGACACAGAAGAACACTGAAGCTTTCTTT.

In this sample, this clonotype turned up many times. V and J are TRBV7-9 and TRBJ2-3; D is ambiguous. The CDR3 is 13 residues long. Germline CDR1 reads SEHNR; CDR2 reads FQNEAQ (reference sequence). Trimming stripped 0 bases from V and 3 bases from J, with 4 bases between. The chain's CDR3 is CASSLANTDTQYF. CDR3 nucleotides: TGTGCCAGCAGCTTAGCGAATACAGATACGCAGTATTTT. The variable domain in full, with the rest retrieved from reference TRBV7-9 and TRBJ2-3, is DTGVSQNPRHKITKRGQNVTFRCDPISEHNRLYWYRQTLGQGPEFLTYFQNEAQLEKSRLLSDRFSAERPKGSFSTLEIQRTEQGDSAMYLCASSLANTDTQYFGPGTRLTVL.

Only a few counts were recorded for this clonotype. The chain combines TRBV7-3 with TRBJ2-1, with TRBD1 matching 8 bases. V trimming: 3 bases; J trimming: 5 bases; junction bases outside the gene matches: 3. Germline assignment: CDR1 SGHTA and CDR2 FQGTGA. This CDR3 spans 14 amino acids. DNA for the CDR3: TGTGCCAGCAGCTTTCGACAGGGGAACAATGAGCAGTTCTTC. Protein sequence: CASSFRQGNNEQFF.

This clonotype was recorded many times. For the CDR3, the DNA is TGCAGTGCTAGAGCCCCAGGGGAGATGGCCTATAATTCACCCCTCCACTTT. Amino acid sequence: CSARAPGEMAYNSPLHF. The chain uses TRBV20-1 and TRBJ1-6; tentatively, D is TRBD1 (6 bases). Per germline, CDR1 DFQATT and CDR2 SNEGSKA (reference sequence). V was shortened by 1 base and J by 2 bases, with 15 bases between the two germline ends. The CDR3 length is 17 residues.

This clonotype occurred many times. V and J are TRBV29-1 and TRBJ2-1; 7 bases fit TRBD2. This CDR3 spans 14 amino acids. The V and J ends lost 3 bases and 4 bases, in that order; junction bases with no gene match: 6. CDR1 is SQVTM, CDR2 ANQGSEA, per germline. The CDR3 loop reads CSVDQRDGYNEQFF. CDR3 DNA: TGCAGCGTTGATCAGCGGGACGGGTACAATGAGCAGTTCTTC.

This chain joins TRBV6-1 and TRBJ2-2, with D unclear. CDR3 length equals 13 residues. Germline values: CDR1 MNHNS, CDR2 SASEGT. V dropped 0 bases and J dropped 3 bases, with 2 bases sitting between them. The CDR3 DNA reads as TGTGCCAGCAGTGAAGCGGACACCGGGGAGCTGTTTTTT. Translating it yields CASSEADTGELFF.

This clonotype was recorded a few times. The V call is TRBV27, the J call TRBJ1-3; D possibly corresponds to TRBD1 (6 bases). The germline gives CDR1 MNHEY, CDR2 SMNVEV (reference sequence). V gave up 5 bases and J gave up 1 base, with 12 bases separating them. This CDR3 comprises 15 residues. In DNA, the CDR3 is TGTGCCAGCAGTCCCCCGGACAGTTCTGGAAACACCATATATTTT. This encodes CASSPPDSSGNTIYF.

This clonotype has at least ten counts. The chain couples TRBV29-1 to TRBJ2-1; 8 nucleotides agree with TRBD2. The CDR3 runs 14 residues. From germline, CDR1 is SQVTM and CDR2 ANQGSEA. Trimming cost V 3 bases and J 7 bases; bases outside gene matches: 8. The CDR3 DNA is TGCAGCGTTGATCTTAGCGGGATGATTAATGAGCAGTTCTTC. Encoded protein: CSVDLSGMINEQFF.

This chain connects TRBV19 to TRBJ2-5; the D is unclear. CDR3 length: 13 residues. The V and J ends lost 3 bases and 2 bases respectively, with 7 bases between them. CDR1 and CDR2 from the germline V gene are LNHDA and SQIVND (reference sequence). CDR3 sequence (DNA): TGTGCCAGTAGTATGTTCCATCAAGAGACCCAGTACTTC. Its protein product is CASSMFHQETQYF.

The gene calls are TRBV24-1 and TRBJ2-7; TRBD1 matches at 7 bases. J gave up 2 bases and V 6 bases, and 3 bases lay outside the gene matches. The CDR3 runs 13 residues. Germline V gene lookup returns CDR1 KGHDR and CDR2 SFDVKD. The CDR3: CATSPGQTYEQYF. The CDR3, as DNA: TGTGCCACCAGTCCGGGACAGACCTACGAGCAGTACTTC.

This clonotype was recorded a few times. This chain links TRBV4-3 with TRBJ2-2; a weak D match, TRBD2 (6 bases). V gave up 3 bases and J gave up 1 base, with 15 bases separating them. CDR3 length equals 17 residues. Germline CDR1 reads LGHNA; CDR2 reads YSLEER. The CDR3: CASSQGLGVGNTGELFF. CDR3 nucleotides: TGCGCCAGCAGCCAGGGACTCGGGGTTGGGAACACCGGGGAGCTGTTTTTT.